The 16 T cell receptor beta chains below all came from one sample that was sequenced in a study of CD8 T cells in Susac syndrome. Random hexamers were used to reverse transcribe roughly 0.45 to 1 ug of RNA. Each CDR3 protein is one row after TCRdb ran MiXCR on the immunoSEQ multiplex PCR reads. The data show 200,000 or so distinct CDR3 sequences, roughly 95% seen once. Sequenced material: CD4+ T cells from PBMCs. Every receptor here comes from a human donor with multiple sclerosis.

This clonotype came up once. This chain uses TRBV14 with TRBJ1-2, with 8 bases that match TRBD1. V trimming: 5 bases; J trimming: 8 bases; junction bases outside the gene matches: 7. The CDR3 extends over 13 amino acids. Germline V gene data show CDR1 as SGHDN and CDR2 as FVKESK. The chain's CDR3 is CASSVDRGRGYTF. The CDR3 region has the DNA TGTGCCAGCAGCGTCGACAGGGGTCGGGGCTACACCTTC.

The chain uses TRBV10-3 and TRBJ2-4; the D is unclear. Trimming took off 0 bases at V and 9 bases at J, with 9 bases between the two ends. CDR1 is ENHRY and CDR2 is SYGVKD in the germline V gene. The CDR3 covers 13 residues. The CDR3 reads CAISESGVIIQYF. The DNA of the CDR3 is TGTGCCATCAGTGAGTCCGGAGTAATCATTCAGTACTTC.

The chain employs TRBV11-1 and TRBJ1-2; 7 bases are shared with TRBD1. Per the germline V gene, CDR1 is SGHAT and CDR2 is FQDESV (reference sequence). The V segment lost 5 bases and the J segment 7 bases; nucleotides outside the gene matches: 10. There are 14 residues in the CDR3. CDR3 amino acids: CASSPTETGPGYTF. The CDR3 DNA follows: TGTGCCAGCAGCCCCACCGAGACAGGGCCTGGCTACACCTTC.

This chain connects TRBV29-1 to TRBJ1-2; D is unclear. Germline V CDR1 and CDR2: SQVTM, ANQGSEA. The CDR3 has 12 amino acids. V lost 7 bases to trimming and J lost 0 bases, with 9 bases between them. The CDR3 spells CSGRHANYGYTF. CDR3 sequence (DNA): TGCAGCGGCCGACATGCTAACTATGGCTACACCTTC.

This clonotype was recorded once. The J gene is TRBJ2-5, the V gene TRBV20-1, with D tentatively TRBD1 or TRBD2 (5 bases each). The V gene's germline CDR1 is DFQATT and CDR2 SNEGSKA (reference sequence). V lost 3 bases and J lost 3, with 11 bases in between. The CDR3 has 13 residues. Written as DNA, the CDR3 is TGCAGTGCTAGGGGGGACGGAAAAGAGACCCAGTACTTC. This encodes CSARGDGKETQYF.

V and J are TRBV20-1 and TRBJ2-1, with D possibly being TRBD2 (6 bases). The CDR3 is 15 residues long. Per the germline V gene, CDR1 is DFQATT and CDR2 is SNEGSKA (reference sequence). The V gene lost 6 bases and the J gene lost 0 bases, with 15 bases spanning the gap. CDR3 sequence (DNA): TGCAGTGCCTATAATAGCGGAAGCTCCTACAATGAGCAGTTCTTC. Protein sequence: CSAYNSGSSYNEQFF.

The V and J genes are TRBV29-1 and TRBJ2-3; TRBD2 agrees at 9 bases. V was pared by 6 bases and J by 6 bases, with 13 bases of the junction left unmatched. The germline CDR1 and CDR2 sequences are SQVTM and ANQGSEA. The CDR3 runs 15 residues. CDR3 coding DNA: TGCAGCGTCACGCGGACTAGCGCCCCGGAGGATACGCAGTATTTT. Protein sequence: CSVTRTSAPEDTQYF.

In DNA form, the CDR3 reads TGTGCCACCAGCGGGACTTGGAGCAATGAGCAGTTCTTC. The encoded protein is CATSGTWSNEQFF. The V call is TRBV24-1, the J call TRBJ2-1; a weak D match, TRBD2 (6 bases). The length of the CDR3 is 13 residues. Trimming left V 7 bases short and J 6 bases short, with 12 bases between. Looked up from germline, CDR1 is KGHDR and CDR2 is SFDVKD.

The gene calls are TRBV10-3 and TRBJ2-7; 8 positions match TRBD2. Trimming at V came to 6 bases and at J to 5 bases, leaving 12 bases not matched to a gene. The V gene's germline CDR1 is ENHRY and CDR2 SYGVKD. The CDR3 runs 15 residues. CDR3 residues: CAIRKAGAASDEQYF. The CDR3 region has the DNA TGTGCCATCAGAAAAGCGGGAGCGGCTAGCGACGAGCAGTACTTC.

V usage is TRBV18 and J usage is TRBJ1-1; D ambiguous. Trimming pared 2 bases from V and 0 bases from J, leaving 7 bases between. This CDR3 is 14 amino acids long. Germline CDR1 reads KGHSH; CDR2 reads LQKENI. CDR3 sequence reads: CASSPAELNTEAFF. The CDR3 region has the DNA TGTGCCAGCTCACCAGCTGAACTGAACACTGAAGCTTTCTTT.

This chain uses TRBV30 with TRBJ1-5; 7 bases fit TRBD1. Per the germline V gene, CDR1 is GTSNPN and CDR2 is SVGIG (reference sequence). Trimming removed 2 bases from V and 4 bases from J; junction bases left unmatched: 2. This CDR3 spans 13 amino acids. The CDR3, as DNA: TGTGCCTGGAGTCCAGGGGGAAATCAGCCCCAGCATTTT. It codes for CAWSPGGNQPQHF.

This chain joins TRBV25-1 and TRBJ2-7, with a tentative D call TRBD1 (6 bases). The germline gives CDR1 MGHDK, CDR2 SYGVNS. Deletions cut 3 bases from V and 11 bases from J, with 14 bases between. The CDR3 totals 12 residues. The CDR3 sequence: CASSDWDTLKYF. For the CDR3, the DNA is TGTGCCAGCAGTGATTGGGACACACTGAAGTACTTC.

The J gene is TRBJ1-1, the V gene TRBV20-1, with D hard to call. Germline-derived CDR1 and CDR2 are DFQATT and SNEGSKA (reference sequence). V lost 0 bases and J 11 bases, leaving 16 bases between the germline ends. The CDR3 has 13 amino acids. This CDR3 is CSARDRLDQRAFF. CDR3 nucleotide sequence: TGCAGTGCTAGAGATCGATTGGACCAGCGGGCTTTCTTT.

The J gene is TRBJ2-3, the V gene TRBV24-1; D possibly corresponds to TRBD1 (6 bases). Germline assignment: CDR1 KGHDR and CDR2 SFDVKD. This CDR3 is 17 amino acids long. V lost 4 bases to trimming and J lost 2 bases, with 18 bases between them. In DNA form, the CDR3 reads TGTGCCACCAGTGACCAAGGGGGTAGTCGCACCACAGATACGCAGTATTTT. Protein: CATSDQGGSRTTDTQYF.

The CDR3 is CASSQGYSFYEQYF. DNA of the CDR3: TGTGCCAGCAGCCAAGGATACAGCTTCTACGAGCAGTACTTC. This chain links TRBV3-1 with TRBJ2-7; D not certain. Trimming left V 1 base short and J 3 bases short, with 10 bases between. The CDR3 contains 14 residues. Germline loops: CDR1 LGHDT, CDR2 YNNKEL (reference sequence).

The CDR3 here is CASSQESRPYEQYF. The CDR3 nucleotides read TGCGCCAGCAGCCAAGAATCCAGACCCTACGAGCAGTACTTC. The chain couples TRBV4-1 to TRBJ2-7, with D uncertain. V lost 0 bases and J 2 bases, leaving 8 bases between the germline ends. This CDR3 has 14 amino acids. CDR1 and CDR2 from the germline V gene are MGHRA and YSYEKL.